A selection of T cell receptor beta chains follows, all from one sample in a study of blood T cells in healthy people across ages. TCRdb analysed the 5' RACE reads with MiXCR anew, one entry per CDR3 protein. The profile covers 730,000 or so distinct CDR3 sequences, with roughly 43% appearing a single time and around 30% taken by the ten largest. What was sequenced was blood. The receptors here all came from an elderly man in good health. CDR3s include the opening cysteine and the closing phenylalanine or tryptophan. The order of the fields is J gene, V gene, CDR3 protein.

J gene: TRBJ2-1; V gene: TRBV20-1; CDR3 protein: CSLLSPLAGVGGEQFF
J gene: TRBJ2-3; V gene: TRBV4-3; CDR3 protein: CASSPVGRSEAATQYF
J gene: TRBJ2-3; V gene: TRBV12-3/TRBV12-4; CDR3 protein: CASSFCPDRGCTDTQYF
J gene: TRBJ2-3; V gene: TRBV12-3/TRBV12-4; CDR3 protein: CASSFRQGSADTQYF
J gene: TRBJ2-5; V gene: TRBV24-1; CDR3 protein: CATSNPSGPKVRETQYF
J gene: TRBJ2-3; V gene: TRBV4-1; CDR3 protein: CASSQDESGQRGTQYF
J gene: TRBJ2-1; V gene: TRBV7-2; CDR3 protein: CASSREGTGGNEQFF
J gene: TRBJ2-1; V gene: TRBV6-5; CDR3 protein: CASRGTASNNEQFF
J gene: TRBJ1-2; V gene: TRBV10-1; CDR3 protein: CASSESGQAYGYTF
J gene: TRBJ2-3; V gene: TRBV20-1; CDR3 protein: CSARVDHTDTQYF
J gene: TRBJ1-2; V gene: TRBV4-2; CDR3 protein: CASSQGGGAVNYGYTF
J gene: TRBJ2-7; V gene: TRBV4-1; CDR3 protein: CASSQGTSKAYEQYF
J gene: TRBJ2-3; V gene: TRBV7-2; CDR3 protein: CASSLQSGGATDTQYF
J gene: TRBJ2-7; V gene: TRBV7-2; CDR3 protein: CASSQGSSGSEQYF
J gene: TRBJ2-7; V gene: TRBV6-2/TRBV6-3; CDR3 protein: CASRWDFSYEQYF
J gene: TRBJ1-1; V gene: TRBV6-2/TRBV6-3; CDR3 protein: CASNRGGTANTEAFF
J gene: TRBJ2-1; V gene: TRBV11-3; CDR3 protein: CASSLDRPPRGEQFF
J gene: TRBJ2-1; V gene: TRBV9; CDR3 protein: CASSATGVNEQFF
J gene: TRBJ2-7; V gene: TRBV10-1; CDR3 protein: CASSGLQGLSTSEQYF
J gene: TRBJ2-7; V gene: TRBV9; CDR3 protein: CASSVDPGTSVYEQYF
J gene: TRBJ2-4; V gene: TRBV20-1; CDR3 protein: CSAGTSENIQYF
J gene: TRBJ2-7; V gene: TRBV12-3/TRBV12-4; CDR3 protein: CASSQGLGRPINEQYF
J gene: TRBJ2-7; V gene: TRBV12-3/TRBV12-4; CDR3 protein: CASSLGSGTTYEQYF
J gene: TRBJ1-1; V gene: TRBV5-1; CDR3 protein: CASSPRTGIAEAFF
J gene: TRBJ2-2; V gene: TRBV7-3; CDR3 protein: CASRGETGELFF
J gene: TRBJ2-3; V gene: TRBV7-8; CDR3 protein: CASSLGPLRYRTDTQYF
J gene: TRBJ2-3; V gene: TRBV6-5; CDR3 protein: CASSYSILAGRTDTQYF
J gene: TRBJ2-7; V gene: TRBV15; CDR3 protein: CATSIGRTDSYEQYF
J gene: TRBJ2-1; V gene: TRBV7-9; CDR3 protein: CASSLVNSGGATFF
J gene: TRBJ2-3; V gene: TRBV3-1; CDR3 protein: CASSQLTGGGDTQYF
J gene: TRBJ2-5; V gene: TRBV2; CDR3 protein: CASSKQHQETQYF
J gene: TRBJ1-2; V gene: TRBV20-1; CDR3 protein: CSAKQFYGYTF
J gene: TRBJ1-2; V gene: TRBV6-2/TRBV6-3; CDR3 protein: CASSSLTTNYGYTF
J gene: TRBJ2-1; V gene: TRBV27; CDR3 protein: CASSTRLRDNEQFF
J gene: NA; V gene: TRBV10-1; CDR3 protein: CASSPGRAGYNEQYF
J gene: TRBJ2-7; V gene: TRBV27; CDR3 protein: CASSQTGRGYEQYF
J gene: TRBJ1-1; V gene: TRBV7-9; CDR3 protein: CASSLETGGNTEAFF
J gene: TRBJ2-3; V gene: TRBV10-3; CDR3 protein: CAISEPLTGTSGGTTDTQYF
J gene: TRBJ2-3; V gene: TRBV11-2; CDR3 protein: CASSLIVSGDTQYF
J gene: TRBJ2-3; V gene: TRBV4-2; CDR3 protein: CASSRSLGQGNSDTQYF
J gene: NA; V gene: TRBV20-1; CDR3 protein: CSARAPGETQYF
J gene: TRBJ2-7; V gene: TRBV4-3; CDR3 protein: CASSQGIRDRALCEYF
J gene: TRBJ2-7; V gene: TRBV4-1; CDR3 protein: CASSQDGWYEQYF
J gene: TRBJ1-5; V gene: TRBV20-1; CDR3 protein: CSARDVGNSNQPQHF
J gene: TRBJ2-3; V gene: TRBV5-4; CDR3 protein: CASSIDRMSTDTQYF
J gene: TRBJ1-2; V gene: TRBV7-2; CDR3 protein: CASSQGTSNYGYTF
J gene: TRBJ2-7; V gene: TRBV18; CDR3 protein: CASSPNIVGLAGGDSYEQYF
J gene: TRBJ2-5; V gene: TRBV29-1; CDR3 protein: CSVGRRGQKTQYF
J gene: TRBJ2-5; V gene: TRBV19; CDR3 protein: CASGDGQETQYF
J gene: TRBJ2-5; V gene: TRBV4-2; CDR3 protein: CASSQGHGVVEQYF
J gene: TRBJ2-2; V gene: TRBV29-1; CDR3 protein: CSVELGLTGELFF
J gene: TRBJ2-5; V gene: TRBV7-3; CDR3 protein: CASSLKGAGTSGVNEQYF
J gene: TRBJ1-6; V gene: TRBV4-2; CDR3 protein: CASSQEGAGLDNSPLHF
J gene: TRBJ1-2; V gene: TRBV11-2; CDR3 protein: CASSLDRGQANYGYTF
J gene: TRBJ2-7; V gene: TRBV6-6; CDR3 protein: CAGSGGTTYEQYF
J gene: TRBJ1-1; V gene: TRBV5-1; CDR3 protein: CASSLLQGGAGTEAFF